This TCR beta chain was captured by sequencing in a study of cytomegalovirus exposure and HLA in healthy donors. General study findings and limits: The listing of about 150 TCR beta chains classed them as cytomegalovirus-associated. Some V segments could not be told apart, so they were left out, TRBV6-2 and TRBV6-3 among them.

It was with 60 Vbeta and 13 Jbeta primers that the PCR ran. Some clones are missing from TCRdb's copy, which holds only in-frame ones; the method was immunoSEQ multiplex PCR. The sample contains fewer than 300,000 clones, 80% of which appear only once. Details on this clone: What it recognizes is unknown.

The CDR3 has 16 residues. V lost 4 bases to trimming and J lost 4 bases, with 19 bases between them. CDR1 MDHEN and CDR2 SYDVKM come from the germline V gene. Source material: PBMCs. The TCR was taken from a girl aged 2 to 9 in good health and CMV-seronegative. The chain has TRBV28 and TRBJ1-2; tentatively, D is TRBD1 (5 bases). Written as DNA, the CDR3 is TGTGCCAGCAGTTCTCGGGGGACCAGCCTCCTCTATGGCTACACCTTC. It codes for CASSSRGTSLLYGYTF.